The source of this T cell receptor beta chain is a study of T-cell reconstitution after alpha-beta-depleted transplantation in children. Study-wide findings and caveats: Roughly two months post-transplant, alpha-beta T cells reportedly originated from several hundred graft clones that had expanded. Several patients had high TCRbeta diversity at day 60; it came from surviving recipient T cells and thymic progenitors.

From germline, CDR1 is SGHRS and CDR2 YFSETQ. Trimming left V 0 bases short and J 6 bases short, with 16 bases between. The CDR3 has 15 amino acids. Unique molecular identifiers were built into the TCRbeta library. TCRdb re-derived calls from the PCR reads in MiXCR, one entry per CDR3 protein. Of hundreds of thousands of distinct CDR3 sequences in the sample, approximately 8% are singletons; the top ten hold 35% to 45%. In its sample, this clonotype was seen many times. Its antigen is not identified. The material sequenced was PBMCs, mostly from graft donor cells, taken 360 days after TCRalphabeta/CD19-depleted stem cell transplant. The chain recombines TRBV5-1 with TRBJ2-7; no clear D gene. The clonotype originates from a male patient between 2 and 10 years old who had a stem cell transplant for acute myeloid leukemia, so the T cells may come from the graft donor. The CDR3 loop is CASSLAGLGFGEQYF. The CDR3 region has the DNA TGCGCCAGCAGCTTGGCCGGTTTGGGCTTCGGCGAGCAGTACTTC.